This passage covers 10 T cell receptor beta chains from one sample sequenced in a study of blood T cell repertoires in COVID-19. Profiling relied on immunoSEQ multiplex PCR, and the TCRdb table lists in-frame clones only, not all of them. The sample has roughly 12,000 clones, 85% to 90% seen once. Input material: peripheral blood. These receptor sequences come from a woman aged 55-69 years with active COVID-19.

The gene calls are TRBV27 and TRBJ2-1, with 10 nucleotides matching TRBD2. This CDR3 region has 15 residues. The ends lost 4 bases at V and 12 bases at J; junction bases unmatched: 12. CDR1 MNHEY and CDR2 SMNVEV come from the germline V gene (reference sequence). CDR3 amino acids: CASSSPREREGPQFF. The CDR3 DNA is TGTGCCAGCAGTTCCCCACGGGAGCGGGAGGGCCCGCAGTTCTTC.

V is TRBV2 and J is TRBJ2-5; TRBD2 aligns across 11 bases. The trim removed 0 bases at V and 5 bases at J, leaving 11 bases unmatched. Germline CDR1 and CDR2: SNHLY and FYNNEI. The CDR3 has 18 amino acids. In nucleotides, the CDR3 is TGTGCCAGCAGTGAAGCCCTAGCGGGAGGTGGTTTGGCGGAGACCCAGTACTTC. This translates into CASSEALAGGGLAETQYF.

This sequence joins TRBV14 and TRBJ1-1; TRBD1 matches at 8 bases. The germline gives CDR1 SGHDN, CDR2 FVKESK. The CDR3 spans 15 residues. V dropped 4 bases and J dropped 0; count of bases not matched to a gene: 4. CDR3 region: CASSLRTGMNTEAFF. Written as DNA, the CDR3 is TGTGCCAGCAGCCTTAGGACAGGGATGAACACTGAAGCTTTCTTT.

This clone occurred once. The rearrangement links TRBV10-1 to TRBJ2-1; tentative D call: TRBD2 (7 bases). The germline V and J ends were trimmed by 8 bases and 7 bases, with 21 bases remaining between them. Germline V gene sequence: CDR1 WNHNN, CDR2 SYGVQD (reference sequence). This CDR3 spans 15 amino acids. The CDR3 spells CASAFGLQGGNEQFF. The CDR3 nucleotides read TGCGCCAGCGCTTTCGGGCTACAGGGAGGGAATGAGCAGTTCTTC.

J is TRBJ1-4 and V is TRBV3-1 (or the pseudogene TRBV3-2), with TRBD1 as a possible D gene (5 bases). Germline lookup yields CDR1 LGHDT and CDR2 YNNKEL (reference sequence). Trimming removed 1 base from V and 13 bases from J, with 13 bases in between. There are 13 residues in the CDR3. CDR3 residues: CASSQGGTGGLFF. The CDR3 region has the DNA TGTGCCAGCAGCCAAGGCGGAACCGGGGGACTGTTTTTT.

The chain has TRBV5-5 and TRBJ2-1, with 11 positions matching TRBD2. The V gene end was trimmed by 7 bases and the J gene end by 5 bases; junction bases not matched to a gene: 5. The germline gives CDR1 SGHKS, CDR2 YYEKEE (reference sequence). CDR3 length: 14 amino acids. The CDR3 here is CASSRLAGNNEQFF. The CDR3 DNA is TGTGCCAGCTCAAGACTAGCGGGGAACAATGAGCAGTTCTTC.

The V and J genes are TRBV21-1 and TRBJ2-3; the D call TRBD2 from the table was never checked on the DNA. TRBV21-1 is a pseudogene locus. This CDR3 region has 15 residues. The CDR3 DNA reads as TGTGCCAGCAGCACCCGGGGGGGGAGCCCAGATACGCAGTATTTT. Its translation: CASSTRGGSPDTQYF.

The chain combines TRBV5-1 with TRBJ1-6; D might be TRBD1 (6 bases). Germline CDR1 SGHRS, CDR2 YFSETQ. The CDR3 has 15 residues. Trimming stripped 3 bases from V and 5 bases from J, with 12 bases between. The CDR3 sequence is CASSSTGHDNSPLHF. The CDR3 nucleotides are TGCGCCAGCAGCTCTACGGGACACGATAATTCACCCCTCCACTTT.

This clone has more than one count but fewer than ten. This chain links TRBV7-9 with TRBJ1-2; TRBD1 might be the D (5 bases). Germline V gives CDR1 SEHNR, CDR2 FQNEAQ (reference sequence). This CDR3 contains 16 residues. V gave up 0 bases and J gave up 7 bases, with 18 bases separating them. The CDR3 protein is CASSLAHTKSGFGYTF. The DNA for the CDR3 is TGTGCCAGCAGCTTAGCCCATACTAAGTCAGGGTTTGGCTACACCTTC.

Remarks on this clone: The sample contains more than one DNA sequence encoding this CDR3. As DNA, the CDR3 is TGTGCCAGCAGTTTGGGTAGCGGAGAGACCCAGTACTTC. This codes for CASSLGSGETQYF. The chain couples TRBV12-3 or TRBV12-4 to TRBJ2-5; D possibly corresponds to TRBD2 (6 bases). The CDR3 sequence is 13 residues long. The V end was cut by 3 bases, the J end by 4 bases, with 9 bases between.